What follows are 8 T cell receptor beta chains derived from one specimen sequenced in a study of blood T cell repertoires in COVID-19. Sequenced by immunoSEQ multiplex PCR; TCRdb stores in-frame clones only, minus some. The table includes roughly 250,000 clones, around 82% detected once. Sequencing input: peripheral blood. These receptors were collected from a woman aged 80 or over with active or convalescent COVID-19.

This chain links TRBV6-6 with TRBJ2-1; 7 bases fit TRBD2. Germline CDR1 MNHNY, CDR2 SVGAGI (reference sequence). Unmatched junction bases numbered 9, after V lost 5 bases and J lost 5 bases. This CDR3 has 15 residues. CDR3 sequence (DNA): TGTGCCAGCAGTCCCGGGACTAAAGGACACAATGAGCAGTTCTTC. It is translated as CASSPGTKGHNEQFF.

The chain carries TRBV28 and TRBJ1-4; possible D gene TRBD1, 5 bases. The CDR3 extends over 15 amino acids. With 8 bases removed from V and 8 bases from J, the gap between germline ends came to 21 bases. Germline V gene lookup returns CDR1 MDHEN and CDR2 SYDVKM. CDR3 bases: TGTGCCAGCCGTTACCGTTTCGGGGGTTCCGAAAAACTGTTTTTT. It is translated as CASRYRFGGSEKLFF.

The V gene is TRBV14, the J gene TRBJ2-2; D possibly corresponds to TRBD1 (5 bases). This CDR3 has 15 residues. Germline lookup yields CDR1 SGHDN and CDR2 FVKESK. Trimming cost V 1 base and J 1 base, with 7 bases left between them. The CDR3 DNA sequence: TGTGCCAGCAGCCAAGGACAGAGGAACACCGGGGAGCTGTTTTTT. Its protein is CASSQGQRNTGELFF.

A note on this clone: Germline and junction disagree at one end, which may indicate a read error. The chain links TRBV3-1 (or the pseudogene TRBV3-2) to TRBJ1-1; D is unresolved. The CDR3 sequence is 14 residues long. In germline, CDR1 is LGHDT, CDR2 YNNKEL (reference sequence). CDR3 region: CTSSQSGLNTEAFF. The CDR3 nucleotides are TGTACCAGCAGCCAAAGCGGGTTGAACACTGAAGCTTTCTTT.

The chain uses TRBV6-2 or TRBV6-3 and TRBJ2-1; 7 bases are shared with TRBD2. CDR3 length: 15 residues. The germline V gene has CDR1 MNHEY and CDR2 SVGEGT. The junction had 4 bases not matched to a gene; V was cut back by 2 bases and J by 3 bases. This CDR3 reads CASSYGGGNYNEQFF. The DNA for the CDR3 is TGTGCCAGCAGTTACGGCGGGGGTAACTACAATGAGCAGTTCTTC.

The genes are TRBV12-3 or TRBV12-4 and TRBJ2-1, with D hard to call. The V gene lost 5 bases and the J gene lost 4 bases, with 6 bases spanning the gap. CDR3 length equals 12 residues. CDR3 nucleotide sequence: TGTGCCAGCAGTGACAAATACAATGAGCAGTTCTTC. Encoded protein: CASSDKYNEQFF.

This rearrangement joins TRBV12-3 or TRBV12-4 to TRBJ1-1, with 7 bases fitting TRBD1. This CDR3 has 13 residues. With V trimmed by 4 bases and J by 3 bases, 2 bases remained unmatched. The CDR3 protein is CASSSGGYTEAFF. The CDR3 DNA sequence: TGTGCCAGCAGTTCAGGGGGGTACACTGAAGCTTTCTTT.

The V call is TRBV19, the J call TRBJ2-5; D is uncertain. Deletions cut 6 bases from V and 2 bases from J, with 10 bases between. Germline V CDR1 and CDR2: LNHDA, SQIVND (reference sequence). The CDR3 is 13 amino acids. The CDR3 reads CASSERSQETQYF. CDR3 coding DNA: TGTGCCAGTAGCGAGCGCAGTCAAGAGACCCAGTACTTC.